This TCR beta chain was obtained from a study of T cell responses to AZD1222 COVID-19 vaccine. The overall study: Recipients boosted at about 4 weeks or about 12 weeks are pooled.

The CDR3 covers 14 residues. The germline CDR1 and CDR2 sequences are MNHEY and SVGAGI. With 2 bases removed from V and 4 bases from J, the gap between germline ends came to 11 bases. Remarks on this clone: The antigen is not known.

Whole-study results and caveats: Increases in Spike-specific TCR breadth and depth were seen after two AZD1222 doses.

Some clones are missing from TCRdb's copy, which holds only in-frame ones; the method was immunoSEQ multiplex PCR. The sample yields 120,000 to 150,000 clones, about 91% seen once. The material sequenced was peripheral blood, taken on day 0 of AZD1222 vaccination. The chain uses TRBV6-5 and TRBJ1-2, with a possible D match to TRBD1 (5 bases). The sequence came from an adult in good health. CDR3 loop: CASSYKGTFYGYTF. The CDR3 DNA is TGTGCCAGCAGTTACAAAGGGACTTTCTATGGCTACACCTTC.